This T cell receptor beta chain was retrieved from a study of cytomegalovirus exposure and HLA in healthy donors. The CDR3 is made up of 13 amino acids. V shed 5 bases, J shed 8 bases, and the junction held 8 bases outside the gene matches. Germline V gene sequence: CDR1 SGHAT, CDR2 FQNNGV. As for the donors, each was a healthy bone marrow donor. Researchers ran the PCR with 60 Vbeta and 13 Jbeta primers. Profiling relied on immunoSEQ multiplex PCR, and the TCRdb table lists in-frame clones only, not all of them. The data hold 150,000 to 200,000 clones, with 60% to 80% observed a single time. V gene TRBV11-2 combines with J gene TRBJ1-2; 7 bases agree with TRBD1. The receptor comes from a man aged 35 to 55 in good health and CMV-seropositive. Sequenced: PBMCs. The CDR3 is CASSIIQGYGYTF. CDR3 DNA: TGTGCCAGCAGCATTATACAGGGGTACGGCTACACCTTC.